This T cell receptor beta chain was captured by sequencing in a study of T cells after yellow fever vaccination. CDR3 length: 14 amino acids. Germline CDR1 LGHNA, CDR2 YSLEER. The germline V and J ends were trimmed by 0 bases and 1 base, with 6 bases remaining between them. TCRdb processed the 5' RACE reads anew with MiXCR; each CDR3 protein has one entry. The sample holds fewer than 400,000 distinct CDR3 sequences, 6.2% seen once. This specimen consisted of PBMCs, obtained 5 days after the yellow fever booster vaccination. This receptor was taken from a man aged 30 to 45 who received the YFV17D yellow fever vaccine. The rearrangement links TRBV4-3 to TRBJ2-5; D ambiguous. The DNA for the CDR3 is TGCGCCAGCAGCCAAGACATATCCCAAGAGACCCAGTACTTC. Its translation is CASSQDISQETQYF.